This TCR beta chain was observed in a study of cytomegalovirus exposure and HLA in healthy donors. The CDR3 is 14 residues long. CDR1 is GTSNPN and CDR2 is SVGIG in the germline V gene (reference sequence). Trimming removed 1 base from V and 4 bases from J, with 14 bases in between. With regard to this clone: The antigen remains undetermined.

PCR used 60 Vbeta primers and 13 Jbeta primers. Assay: immunoSEQ multiplex PCR; the TCRdb copy retains only in-frame clones and omits some. The sample has roughly 100,000 clones, 75% to 80% seen once. Study-wide results and limits: Reportedly, a later analysis found an Asian-associated ancestry cluster had fewer N-insertions than the roughly 700-donor mean. The authors listed 150 to 200 TCR beta chains as cytomegalovirus-associated.

The genes are TRBV30 and TRBJ2-7, with D possibly TRBD1 on 6 matching bases. The sequencing sample was made of PBMCs. The receptor was derived from a man aged 55 to 69 in good health and CMV-seropositive. This CDR3 reads CAWSAMGTLYEQYF. In DNA, the CDR3 is TGTGCCTGGAGTGCCATGGGGACACTATACGAGCAGTACTTC.